This T cell receptor (beta chain) was recorded in a study of Graves' ophthalmopathy and Graves' hyperthyroidism. Study information: Upon initial diagnosis and before any treatment, peripheral blood was collected. General observations from the study: The 13-signature model separated ophthalmopathy from stable hyperthyroidism at 85% to 90% sensitivity and almost 83% specificity. Blood also harbored most expanded thyroid clonotypes above 0.001 frequency.

Germline CDR1 is MDHEN and CDR2 is SYDVKM. V was trimmed by 6 bases and J by 4 bases, leaving 9 bases between them. The CDR3 has 12 residues. In regard to this clonotype: Its target is not known.

Transcripts of RNA were the source for amplifying TCR beta CDR3 regions. Second-round multiplex PCR came after first-round RT-PCR with HTBI primers. TCRdb ran MiXCR on the multiplex PCR reads and lists one entry per CDR3 protein. The table includes 150,000 to 200,000 distinct CDR3 sequences, roughly 36% detected once. Moderate-to-severe activity, CAS ≥3, NOSPECS ≥4 and a duration under 3 months were seen in donors with ophthalmopathy. The source of this sequence is a man aged 30-40 years with Graves' ophthalmopathy. Sequencing was performed on peripheral blood. The chain recombines TRBV28 with TRBJ1-2; D is perhaps TRBD1 (6 bases). CDR3 sequence reads: CASRTGAYGYTF. CDR3 sequence (DNA): TGTGCCAGCAGGACAGGTGCCTATGGCTACACCTTC.